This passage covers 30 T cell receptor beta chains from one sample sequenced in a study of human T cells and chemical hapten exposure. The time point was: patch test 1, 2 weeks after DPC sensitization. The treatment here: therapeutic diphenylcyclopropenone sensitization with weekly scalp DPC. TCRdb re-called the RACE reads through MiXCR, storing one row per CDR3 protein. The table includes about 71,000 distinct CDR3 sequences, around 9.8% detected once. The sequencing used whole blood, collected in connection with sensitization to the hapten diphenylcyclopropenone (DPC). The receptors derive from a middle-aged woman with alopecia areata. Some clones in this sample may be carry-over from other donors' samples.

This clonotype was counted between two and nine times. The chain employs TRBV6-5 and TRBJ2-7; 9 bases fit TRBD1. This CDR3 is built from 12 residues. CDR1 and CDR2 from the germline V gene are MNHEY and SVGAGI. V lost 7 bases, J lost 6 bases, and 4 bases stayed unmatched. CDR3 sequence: CASTRQGGEQYF. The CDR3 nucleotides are TGTGCCAGCACCCGACAGGGGGGCGAGCAGTACTTC.

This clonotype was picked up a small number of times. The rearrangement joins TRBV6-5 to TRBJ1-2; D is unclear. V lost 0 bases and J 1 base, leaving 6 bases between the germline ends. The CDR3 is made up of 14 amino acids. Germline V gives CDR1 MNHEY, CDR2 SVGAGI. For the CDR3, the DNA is TGTGCCAGCAGTTACTCTGGCAGTAACTATGGCTACACCTTC. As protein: CASSYSGSNYGYTF.

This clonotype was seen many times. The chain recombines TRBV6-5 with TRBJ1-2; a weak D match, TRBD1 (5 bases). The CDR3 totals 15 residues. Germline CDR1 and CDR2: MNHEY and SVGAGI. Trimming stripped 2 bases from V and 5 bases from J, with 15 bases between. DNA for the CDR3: TGTGCCAGCAGTTACCACGGGTCGGGGGGGTATGGCTACACCTTC. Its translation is CASSYHGSGGYGYTF.

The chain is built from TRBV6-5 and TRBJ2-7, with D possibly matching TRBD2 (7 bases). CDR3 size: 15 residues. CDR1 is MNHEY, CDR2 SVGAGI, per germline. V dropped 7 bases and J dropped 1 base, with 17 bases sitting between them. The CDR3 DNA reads TGTGCCAGCACCAACTCGGGGGGCCCTTCCTACGAGCAGTACTTC. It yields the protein CASTNSGGPSYEQYF.

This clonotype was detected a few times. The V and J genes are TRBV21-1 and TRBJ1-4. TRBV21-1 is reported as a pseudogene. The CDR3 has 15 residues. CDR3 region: CASSNLWRVGEKLFF. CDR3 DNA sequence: TGTGCCAGCAGCAACCTCTGGCGGGTTGGGGAAAAACTGTTTTTT.

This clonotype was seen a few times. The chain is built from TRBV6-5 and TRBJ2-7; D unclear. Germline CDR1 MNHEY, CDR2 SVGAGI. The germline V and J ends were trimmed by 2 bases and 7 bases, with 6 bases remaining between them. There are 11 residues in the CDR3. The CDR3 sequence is CASSYKGEQYF. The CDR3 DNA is TGTGCCAGCAGTTACAAGGGTGAGCAGTACTTC.

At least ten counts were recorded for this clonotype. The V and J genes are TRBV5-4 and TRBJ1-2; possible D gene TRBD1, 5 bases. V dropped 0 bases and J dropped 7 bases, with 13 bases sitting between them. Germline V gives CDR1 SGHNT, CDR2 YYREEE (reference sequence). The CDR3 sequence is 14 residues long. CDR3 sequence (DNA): TGTGCCAGCAGCTTGGCGGGGGTGACTGGTGGCTACACCTTC. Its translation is CASSLAGVTGGYTF.

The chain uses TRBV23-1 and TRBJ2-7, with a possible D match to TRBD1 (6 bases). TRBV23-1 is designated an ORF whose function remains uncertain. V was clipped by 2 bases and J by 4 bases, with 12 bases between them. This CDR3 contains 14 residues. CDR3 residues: CASSQGRTVYEQYF. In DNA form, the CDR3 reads TGCGCCAGCAGTCAAGGCCGGACAGTTTACGAGCAGTACTTC.

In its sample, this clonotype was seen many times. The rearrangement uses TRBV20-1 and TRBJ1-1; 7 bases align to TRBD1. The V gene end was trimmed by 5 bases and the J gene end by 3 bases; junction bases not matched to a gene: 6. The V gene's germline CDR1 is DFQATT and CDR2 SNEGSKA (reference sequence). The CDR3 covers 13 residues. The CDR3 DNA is TGCAGTGCTCGCTGGACAGGCGACACTGAAGCTTTCTTT. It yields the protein CSARWTGDTEAFF.

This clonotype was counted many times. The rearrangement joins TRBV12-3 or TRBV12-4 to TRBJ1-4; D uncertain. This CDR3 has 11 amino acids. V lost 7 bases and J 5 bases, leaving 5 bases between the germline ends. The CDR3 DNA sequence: TGTGCCAGCACCCGGAATGAAAAACTGTTTTTT. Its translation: CASTRNEKLFF.

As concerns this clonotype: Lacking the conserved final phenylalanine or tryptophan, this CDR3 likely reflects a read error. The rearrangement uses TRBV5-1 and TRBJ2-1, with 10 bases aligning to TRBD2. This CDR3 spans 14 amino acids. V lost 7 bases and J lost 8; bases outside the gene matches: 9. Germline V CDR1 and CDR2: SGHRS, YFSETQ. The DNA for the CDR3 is TGCGCCAGCCGTGCAGCGGGGGGGCCGGATGAGCAGTTCATC. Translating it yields CASRAAGGPDEQFI.

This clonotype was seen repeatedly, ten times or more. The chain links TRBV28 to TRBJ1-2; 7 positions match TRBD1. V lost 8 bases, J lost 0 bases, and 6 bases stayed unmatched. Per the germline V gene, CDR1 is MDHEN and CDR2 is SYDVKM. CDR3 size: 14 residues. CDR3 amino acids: CASGGQETNYGYTF. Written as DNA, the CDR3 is TGTGCCAGCGGCGGACAGGAAACTAACTATGGCTACACCTTC.

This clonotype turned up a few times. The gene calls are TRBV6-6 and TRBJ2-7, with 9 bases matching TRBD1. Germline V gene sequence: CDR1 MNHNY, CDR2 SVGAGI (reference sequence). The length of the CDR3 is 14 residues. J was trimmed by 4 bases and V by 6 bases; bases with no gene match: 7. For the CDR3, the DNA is TGTGCCAGCAGCATAACAGGGGGCGGATACGAGCAGTACTTC. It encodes CASSITGGGYEQYF.

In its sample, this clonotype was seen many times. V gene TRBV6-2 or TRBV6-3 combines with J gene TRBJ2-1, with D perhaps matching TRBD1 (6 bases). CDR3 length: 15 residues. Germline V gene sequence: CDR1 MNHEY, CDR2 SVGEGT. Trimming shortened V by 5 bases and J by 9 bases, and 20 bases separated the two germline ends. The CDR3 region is CASSRNPGASFEQFF. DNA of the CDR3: TGTGCCAGCAGTAGAAACCCAGGGGCTTCGTTTGAGCAGTTCTTC.

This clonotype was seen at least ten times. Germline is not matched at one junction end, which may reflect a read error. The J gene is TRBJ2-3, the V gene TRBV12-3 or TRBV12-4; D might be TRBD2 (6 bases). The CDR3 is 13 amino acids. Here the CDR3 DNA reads TGTGCCAGCAGCTTAGCGGGCACAGATACGCAGTATTTT. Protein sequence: CASSLAGTDTQYF.

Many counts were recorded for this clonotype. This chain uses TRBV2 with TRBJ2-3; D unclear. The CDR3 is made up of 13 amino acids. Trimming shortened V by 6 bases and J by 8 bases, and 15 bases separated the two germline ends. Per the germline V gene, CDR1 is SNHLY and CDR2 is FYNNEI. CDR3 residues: CASRNRLLGTQYF. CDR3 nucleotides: TGTGCCAGCAGGAATAGACTCCTAGGTACGCAGTATTTT.

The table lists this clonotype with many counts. The CDR3, as DNA: TGTGCCAGCCGGCCGACGGGAAGCAATCAGCCCCAGCATTTT. Protein sequence: CASRPTGSNQPQHF. The V call is TRBV6-5, the J call TRBJ1-5; D is unresolved. The CDR3 spans 14 residues. From germline, CDR1 is MNHEY and CDR2 SVGAGI. Trimming took off 8 bases at V and 1 base at J, with 12 bases between the two ends.

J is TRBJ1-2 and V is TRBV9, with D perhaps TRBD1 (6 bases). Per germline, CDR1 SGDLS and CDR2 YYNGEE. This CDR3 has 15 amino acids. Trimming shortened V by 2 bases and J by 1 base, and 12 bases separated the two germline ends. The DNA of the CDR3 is TGTGCCAGCAGCGTCGAAACAGGGAATAACTATGGCTACACCTTC. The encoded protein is CASSVETGNNYGYTF.

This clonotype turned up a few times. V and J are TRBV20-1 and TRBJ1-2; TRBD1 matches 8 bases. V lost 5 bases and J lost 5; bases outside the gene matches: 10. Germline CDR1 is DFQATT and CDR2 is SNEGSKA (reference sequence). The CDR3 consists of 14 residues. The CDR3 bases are TGCAGTGCTCGTTCAGGGGGCTTGGGTTATGGCTACACCTTC. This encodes CSARSGGLGYGYTF.

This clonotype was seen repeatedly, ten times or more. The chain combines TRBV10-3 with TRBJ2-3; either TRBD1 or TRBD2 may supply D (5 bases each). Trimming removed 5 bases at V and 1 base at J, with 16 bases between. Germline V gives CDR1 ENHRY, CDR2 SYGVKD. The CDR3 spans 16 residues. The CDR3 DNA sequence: TGTGCCATCAGTAACGCCGGGGCCGTGGGCACAGATACGCAGTATTTT. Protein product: CAISNAGAVGTDTQYF.

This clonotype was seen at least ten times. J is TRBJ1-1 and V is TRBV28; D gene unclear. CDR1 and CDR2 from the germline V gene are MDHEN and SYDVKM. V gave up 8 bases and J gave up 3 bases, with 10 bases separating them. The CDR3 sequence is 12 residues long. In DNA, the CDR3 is TGTGCCAGCCTCAAGGTTTACACTGAAGCTTTCTTT. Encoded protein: CASLKVYTEAFF.

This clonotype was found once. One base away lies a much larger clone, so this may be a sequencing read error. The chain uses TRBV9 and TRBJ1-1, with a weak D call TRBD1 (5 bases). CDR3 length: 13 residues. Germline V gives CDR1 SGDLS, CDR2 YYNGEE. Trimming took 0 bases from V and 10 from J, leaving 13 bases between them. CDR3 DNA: TGTGCCAGCAGCGTAGTAAGTGGGGCTGGAGCTTTCTTT. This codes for CASSVVSGAGAFF.

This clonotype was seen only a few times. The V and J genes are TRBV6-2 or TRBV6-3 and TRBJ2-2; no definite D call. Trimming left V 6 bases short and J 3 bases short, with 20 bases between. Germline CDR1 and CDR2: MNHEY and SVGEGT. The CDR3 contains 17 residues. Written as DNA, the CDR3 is TGTGCCAGCAGAGCCCCCTTTATTGGGATCGACACCGGGGAGCTGTTTTTT. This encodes CASRAPFIGIDTGELFF.

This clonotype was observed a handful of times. The CDR3 region has the DNA TGTGCCAGCAGCATAAGGGGGACCGGGGAGCTGTTTTTT. It yields the protein CASSIRGTGELFF. This chain connects TRBV11-3 to TRBJ2-2; weak D call: TRBD1 (6 bases). Trimming took 5 bases from V and 5 from J, leaving 9 bases between them. CDR1 and CDR2 (germline): SGHNT, YENEEA. The CDR3 is 13 amino acids.

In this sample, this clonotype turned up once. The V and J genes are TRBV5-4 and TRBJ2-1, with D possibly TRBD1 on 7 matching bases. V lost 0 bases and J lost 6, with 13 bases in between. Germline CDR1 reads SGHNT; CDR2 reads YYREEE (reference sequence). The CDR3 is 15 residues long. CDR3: CASSLGLGGPNEQFF. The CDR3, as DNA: TGTGCCAGCAGCTTGGGACTAGGGGGCCCCAATGAGCAGTTCTTC.

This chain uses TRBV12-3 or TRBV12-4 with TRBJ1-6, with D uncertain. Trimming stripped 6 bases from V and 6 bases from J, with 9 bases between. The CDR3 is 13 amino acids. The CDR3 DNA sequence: TGTGCCAGCAGGGTAGGGCCTAATTCACCCCTCCACTTT. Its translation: CASRVGPNSPLHF.

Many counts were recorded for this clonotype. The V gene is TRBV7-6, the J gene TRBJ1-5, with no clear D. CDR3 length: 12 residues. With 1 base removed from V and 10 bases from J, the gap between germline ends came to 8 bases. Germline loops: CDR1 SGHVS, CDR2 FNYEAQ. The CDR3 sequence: CASSLEAGPQHF. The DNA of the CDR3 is TGTGCCAGCAGCTTAGAAGCAGGACCCCAGCATTTT.

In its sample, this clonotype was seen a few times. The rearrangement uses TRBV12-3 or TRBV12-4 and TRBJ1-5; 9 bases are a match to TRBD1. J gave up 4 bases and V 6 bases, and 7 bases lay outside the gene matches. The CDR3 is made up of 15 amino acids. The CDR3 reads CASRTGQGMNQPQHF. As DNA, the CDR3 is TGTGCCAGCAGGACGGGACAGGGAATGAATCAGCCCCAGCATTTT.

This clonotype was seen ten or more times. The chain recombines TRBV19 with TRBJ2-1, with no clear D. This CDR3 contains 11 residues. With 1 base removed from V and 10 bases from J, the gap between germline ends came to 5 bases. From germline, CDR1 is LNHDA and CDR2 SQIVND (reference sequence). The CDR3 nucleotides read TGTGCCAGTAGTATAGCACAGGAGCAGTTCTTC. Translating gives CASSIAQEQFF.

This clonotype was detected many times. The CDR3 here is CASSLTGNEAFF. CDR3 bases: TGTGCCAGCAGCTTAACAGGAAATGAAGCTTTCTTT. The chain has TRBV7-2 and TRBJ1-1; tentative D call: TRBD1 (5 bases). V was clipped by 2 bases and J by 7 bases, with 8 bases between them. Germline V gives CDR1 SGHTA, CDR2 FQGNSA. The CDR3 consists of 12 residues.